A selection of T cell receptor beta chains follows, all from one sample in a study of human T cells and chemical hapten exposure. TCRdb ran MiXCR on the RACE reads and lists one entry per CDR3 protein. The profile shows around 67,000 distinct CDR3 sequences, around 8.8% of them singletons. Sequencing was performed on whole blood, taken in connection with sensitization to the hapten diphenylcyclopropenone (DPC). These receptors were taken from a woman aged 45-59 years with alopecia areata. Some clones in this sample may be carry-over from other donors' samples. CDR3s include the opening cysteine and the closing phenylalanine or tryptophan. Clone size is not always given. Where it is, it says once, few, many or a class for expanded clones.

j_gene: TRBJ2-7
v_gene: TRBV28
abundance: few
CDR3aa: CASRPGQSTYEQYF

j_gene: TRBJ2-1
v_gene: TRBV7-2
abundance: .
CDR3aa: CASSSWGGNEQFF

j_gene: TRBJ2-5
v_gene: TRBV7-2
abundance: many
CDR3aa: CASSLDSNQETQYF

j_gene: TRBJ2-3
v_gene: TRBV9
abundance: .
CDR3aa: CASSVGAGSTDTQYF

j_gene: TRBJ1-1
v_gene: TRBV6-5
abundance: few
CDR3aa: CASTHGVATEAFF

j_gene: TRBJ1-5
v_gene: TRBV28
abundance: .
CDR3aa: CASSSPGQGRSNQPQHF

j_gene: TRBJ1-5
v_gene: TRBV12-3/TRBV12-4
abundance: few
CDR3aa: CASLFSGPPESPQHF

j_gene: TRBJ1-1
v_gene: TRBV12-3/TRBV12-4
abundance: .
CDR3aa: CASSVQGLNTEAFF

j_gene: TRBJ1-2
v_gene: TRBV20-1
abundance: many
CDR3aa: CSARDRGGYGYTF

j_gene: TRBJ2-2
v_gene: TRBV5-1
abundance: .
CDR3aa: CASSLAPGNGQTGELFF

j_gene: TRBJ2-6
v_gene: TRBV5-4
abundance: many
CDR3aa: CASSLSGANVLTF

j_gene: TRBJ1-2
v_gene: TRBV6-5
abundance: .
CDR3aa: CASSYLGGGGGYTF

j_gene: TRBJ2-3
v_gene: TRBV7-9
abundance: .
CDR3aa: CAAYPGTGDLSTDTQYF

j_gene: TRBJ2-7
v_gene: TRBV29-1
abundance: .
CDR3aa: CSVTDRDRTYEQYF

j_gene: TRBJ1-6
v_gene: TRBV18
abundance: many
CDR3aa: CASSPEGRQSPLHF

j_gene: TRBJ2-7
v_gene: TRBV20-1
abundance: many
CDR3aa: CSARTPLEQYF

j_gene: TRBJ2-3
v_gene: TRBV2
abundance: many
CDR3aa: CASSDTDTQYF

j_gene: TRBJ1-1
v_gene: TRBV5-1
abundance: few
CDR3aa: CASSVQGGLNTEAFF

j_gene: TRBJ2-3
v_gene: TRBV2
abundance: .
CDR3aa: CASMSGGVDTQYF

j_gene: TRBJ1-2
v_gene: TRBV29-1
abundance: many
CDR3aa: CSVDSNYGYTF

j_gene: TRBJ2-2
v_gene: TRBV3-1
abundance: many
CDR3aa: CASSHSRGANTGELFF

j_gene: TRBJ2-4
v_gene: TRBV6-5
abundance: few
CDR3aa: CASSYSMGGGLNIQYF

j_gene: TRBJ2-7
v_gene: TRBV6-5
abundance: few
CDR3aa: CASSPWRTGIDEQYF

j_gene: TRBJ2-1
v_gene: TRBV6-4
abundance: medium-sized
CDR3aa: CASSENDGSGNNEQFF

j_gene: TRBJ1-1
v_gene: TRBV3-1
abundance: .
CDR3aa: CASSRTGGRTEAFF

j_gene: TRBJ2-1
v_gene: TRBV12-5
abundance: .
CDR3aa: CASGLVTEEQFF

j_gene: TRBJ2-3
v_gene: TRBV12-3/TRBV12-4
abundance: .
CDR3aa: CASSFAGSTDTQYF

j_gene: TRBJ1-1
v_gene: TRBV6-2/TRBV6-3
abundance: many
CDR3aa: CASSRGAGGRAFF

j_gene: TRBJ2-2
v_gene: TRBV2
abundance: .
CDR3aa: CARARETGELFF

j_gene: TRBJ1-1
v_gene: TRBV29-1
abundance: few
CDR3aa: CSVDAPLEQGAANTEAFF

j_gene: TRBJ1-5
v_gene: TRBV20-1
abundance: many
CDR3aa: CSARGQGHYSNQPQHF

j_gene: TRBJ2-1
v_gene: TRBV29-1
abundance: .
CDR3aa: CSVEGGGQMSSYNEQFF

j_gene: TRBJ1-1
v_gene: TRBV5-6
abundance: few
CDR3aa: CASSLIGTTNTEAFF

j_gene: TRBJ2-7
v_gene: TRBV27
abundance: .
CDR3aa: CASSTDFQTEQYF

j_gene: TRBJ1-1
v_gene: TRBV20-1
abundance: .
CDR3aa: CSARRRRANTEAFF

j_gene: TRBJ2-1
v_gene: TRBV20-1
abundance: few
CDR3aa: CSARDMDRSLYEQFF